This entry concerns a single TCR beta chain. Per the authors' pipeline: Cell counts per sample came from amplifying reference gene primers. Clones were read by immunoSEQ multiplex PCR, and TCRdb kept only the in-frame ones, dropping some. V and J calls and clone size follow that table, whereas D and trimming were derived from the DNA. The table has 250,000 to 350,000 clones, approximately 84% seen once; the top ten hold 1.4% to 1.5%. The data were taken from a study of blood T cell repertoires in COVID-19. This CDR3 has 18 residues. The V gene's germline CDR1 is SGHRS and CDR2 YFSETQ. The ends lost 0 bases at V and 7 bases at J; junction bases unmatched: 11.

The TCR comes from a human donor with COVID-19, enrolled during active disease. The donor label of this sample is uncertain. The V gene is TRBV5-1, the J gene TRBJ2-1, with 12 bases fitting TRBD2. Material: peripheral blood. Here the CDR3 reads CASSLARTTSGRDNEQFF. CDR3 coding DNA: TGCGCCAGCAGCTTGGCCCGCACGACTAGCGGGAGAGATAATGAGCAGTTCTTC.